The 20 T cell receptor beta chains below were found in one sample sequenced in a study of T cells in Graves' hyperthyroidism and ophthalmopathy. RNA transcripts served as the template for amplifying TCR beta CDR3 regions. A set of HTBI primers served as the primers for a first-round RT-PCR of the TCR CDR3. TCRdb reanalysed the multiplex PCR reads using MiXCR and keeps one entry per CDR3 protein. This table has a few hundred thousand distinct CDR3 sequences, 12% to 15% appearing once. Sequencing used blood. Receptors were obtained from a woman aged 40 to 50 with Graves' hyperthyroidism.

This clonotype was counted between two and nine times. This chain links TRBV28 with TRBJ2-2; no firm D call. Deletions cut 7 bases from V and 4 bases from J, with 7 bases between. Germline V gene data show CDR1 as MDHEN and CDR2 as SYDVKM. CDR3 length: 12 amino acids. The CDR3: CASKTATGELFF. The CDR3 nucleotides are TGTGCCAGCAAAACAGCCACCGGGGAGCTGTTTTTT.

This clonotype was counted many times. J is TRBJ1-1 and V is TRBV18; D call uncertain. Germline V gene sequence: CDR1 KGHSH, CDR2 LQKENI. V lost 4 bases to trimming and J lost 4 bases, with 10 bases between them. The CDR3 has 13 amino acids. The CDR3 region has the DNA TGTGCCAGCTCACGTACACGACTCACTGAAGCTTTCTTT. Its protein is CASSRTRLTEAFF.

The rearrangement uses TRBV20-1 and TRBJ2-6; no definite D call. The length of the CDR3 is 13 residues. Trimming cost V 6 bases and J 2 bases, with 8 bases left between them. The germline V gene has CDR1 DFQATT and CDR2 SNEGSKA (reference sequence). In DNA form, the CDR3 reads TGCAGTGCAAGGACGGCTGGGGCCAACGTCCTGACTTTC. Its protein product is CSARTAGANVLTF.

This clonotype has ten or more counts. The chain joins TRBV11-2 to TRBJ1-5; D not resolved. Germline loops: CDR1 SGHAT, CDR2 FQNNGV. The CDR3 sequence is 15 residues long. V lost 1 base and J 0 bases, leaving 7 bases between the germline ends. The CDR3 spells CASSLGQYSNQPQHF. The CDR3 DNA is TGTGCCAGCAGCTTAGGGCAGTATAGCAATCAGCCCCAGCATTTT. The full variable domain, completed using reference TRBV11-2 and TRBJ1-5, is EAGVAQSPRYKIIEKRQSVAFWCNPISGHATLYWYQQILGQGPKLLIQFQNNGVVDDSQLPKDRFSAERLKGVDSTLKIQPAKLEDSAVYLCASSLGQYSNQPQHFGDGTRLSIL.

The chain links TRBV7-2 to TRBJ1-4; tentative D call: TRBD1 (5 bases). CDR3 length: 15 residues. V dropped 5 bases and J dropped 0 bases, with 10 bases sitting between them. Germline V gene lookup returns CDR1 SGHTA and CDR2 FQGNSA. CDR3 sequence (DNA): TGTGCCAGCAGCGAAAGGGGTCCAACTAATGAAAAACTGTTTTTT. Encoded protein: CASSERGPTNEKLFF. Drawing the rest from reference TRBV7-2 and TRBJ1-4, the complete variable domain is GAGVSQSPSNKVTEKGKDVELRCDPISGHTALYWYRQSLGQGLEFLIYFQGNSAPDKSGLPSDRFSAERTGGSVSTLTIQRTQQEDSAVYLCASSERGPTNEKLFFGSGTQLSVL.

The chain has TRBV27 and TRBJ2-4; tentative D call: TRBD1 (6 bases). Germline V gene data show CDR1 as MNHEY and CDR2 as SMNVEV (reference sequence). The CDR3 is made up of 13 amino acids. V dropped 8 bases and J dropped 6 bases, with 14 bases sitting between them. The CDR3 loop reads CASSFTGSNIQYF. DNA for the CDR3: TGTGCCAGCTCCTTTACAGGGTCAAACATTCAGTACTTC.

The rearrangement joins TRBV20-1 to TRBJ2-7, with D possibly matching TRBD2 (6 bases). The germline V gene has CDR1 DFQATT and CDR2 SNEGSKA (reference sequence). Trimming cost V 2 bases and J 3 bases, with 14 bases left between them. The length of the CDR3 is 14 residues. CDR3 nucleotides: TGCAGTGCTAGAAGTCGGACCGGGAGCTACGAGCAGTACTTC. Its protein product is CSARSRTGSYEQYF.

Ten or more counts support this clonotype. This chain links TRBV11-2 with TRBJ2-6; D is undetermined. CDR3 size: 15 residues. From germline, CDR1 is SGHAT and CDR2 FQNNGV. V lost 1 base and J lost 0, with 4 bases in between. Written as DNA, the CDR3 is TGTGCCAGCAGCTTAGTGAGCTCTGGGGCCAACGTCCTGACTTTC. It codes for CASSLVSSGANVLTF.

The table lists this clonotype with many counts. The chain uses TRBV5-1 and TRBJ2-1; D gene uncertain. CDR1 SGHRS and CDR2 YFSETQ come from the germline V gene. Trimming cost V 0 bases and J 7 bases, with 11 bases left between them. The CDR3 is 14 residues long. CDR3 DNA sequence: TGCGCCAGCAGCTTGGAGATAGGGAATAATGAGCAGTTCTTC. Its protein is CASSLEIGNNEQFF. Full variable domain (outside the CDR3, taken from reference TRBV5-1 and TRBJ2-1): KAGVTQTPRYLIKTRGQQVTLSCSPISGHRSVSWYQQTPGQGLQFLFEYFSETQRNKGNFPGRFSGRQFSNSRSEMNVSTLELGDSALYLCASSLEIGNNEQFFGPGTRLTVL.

This clonotype was seen ten or more times. The chain is built from TRBV7-2 and TRBJ2-3, with TRBD2 identical over 7 bases. Germline loops: CDR1 SGHTA, CDR2 FQGNSA. With V trimmed by 7 bases and J by 2 bases, 3 bases remained unmatched. The CDR3 totals 13 residues. The CDR3 protein is CASTGGNTDTQYF. Here the CDR3 DNA reads TGTGCCAGCACGGGAGGAAACACAGATACGCAGTATTTT. The full variable domain, completed using reference TRBV7-2 and TRBJ2-3, is GAGVSQSPSNKVTEKGKDVELRCDPISGHTALYWYRQSLGQGLEFLIYFQGNSAPDKSGLPSDRFSAERTGGSVSTLTIQRTQQEDSAVYLCASTGGNTDTQYFGPGTRLTVL.

J is TRBJ2-7 and V is TRBV27; 9 bases agree with TRBD1. The CDR3 consists of 16 residues. Germline V gene data show CDR1 as MNHEY and CDR2 as SMNVEV (reference sequence). V dropped 3 bases and J dropped 4; count of bases not matched to a gene: 10. CDR3 in amino acids: CASSFLGTGSLYEQYF. CDR3 bases: TGTGCCAGCAGTTTCCTAGGGACAGGGAGTTTATACGAGCAGTACTTC.

Remarks on this clonotype: Germline and junction disagree at one end, which may indicate a read error. The chain has TRBV6-9 and TRBJ1-4; D is ambiguous. This CDR3 has 12 residues. CDR1 and CDR2 (germline): MNHGY, SVAAGI. CDR3 amino acids: CASSGKNEKLFF. CDR3 DNA: TGCGCCAGCAGTGGGAAGAATGAAAAACTGTTTTTT.

This clonotype was seen at least ten times. CDR3 in DNA: TGTGCCAGTAGTGGGACTAGCGGGACGTACAATGAGCAGTTCTTC. Its translation: CASSGTSGTYNEQFF. This chain uses TRBV19 with TRBJ2-1, with 13 bases aligning to TRBD2. Trimming removed 5 bases from V and 4 bases from J; junction bases left unmatched: 2. This CDR3 has 15 amino acids. Germline V CDR1 and CDR2: LNHDA, SQIVND (reference sequence).

This clonotype was observed many times. V gene TRBV7-3 combines with J gene TRBJ2-1; a weak D match, TRBD2 (6 bases). Germline V gene lookup returns CDR1 SGHTA and CDR2 FQGTGA. The V and J ends lost 1 base and 5 bases respectively, with 12 bases between them. The CDR3 contains 15 residues. DNA of the CDR3: TGTGCCAGCAGCTTAAACGGGAGACGCGACAATGAGCAGTTCTTC. Residues: CASSLNGRRDNEQFF.

This clonotype was detected ten times or more. The chain combines TRBV7-9 with TRBJ2-1; TRBD2 agrees at 8 bases. After removal of 3 bases from V and 8 bases from J, the junction contained 9 bases not matched to a gene. The CDR3 consists of 15 residues. CDR1 and CDR2 from the germline V gene are SEHNR and FQNEAQ (reference sequence). CDR3 in amino acids: CASSFSGLAFDEQFF. DNA for the CDR3: TGTGCCAGCAGCTTCTCCGGACTAGCCTTCGATGAGCAGTTCTTC.

Many counts were recorded for this clonotype. The chain has TRBV7-9 and TRBJ2-5; D ambiguous. The CDR3 runs to 14 residues. CDR1 is SEHNR, CDR2 FQNEAQ, per germline (reference sequence). Trimming cost V 3 bases and J 5 bases, with 13 bases left between them. In DNA, the CDR3 is TGTGCCAGCAGCTTCACGGCCGTCGGGGAGACCCAGTACTTC. It specifies CASSFTAVGETQYF.

This clonotype was seen ten or more times. The chain combines TRBV11-2 with TRBJ1-1; D call uncertain. This CDR3 is built from 14 residues. With 5 bases removed from V and 1 base from J, the gap between germline ends came to 11 bases. Germline-derived CDR1 and CDR2 are SGHAT and FQNNGV. The CDR3 nucleotides are TGTGCCAGCAGCCCCTTCGATCCGAACACTGAAGCTTTCTTT. It translates to CASSPFDPNTEAFF.

The chain combines TRBV5-6 with TRBJ2-5; D is unresolved. Germline assignment: CDR1 SGHDT and CDR2 YYEEEE. The CDR3 spans 10 residues. The CDR3 DNA is TGTGCATCAGGCCAAGAGACCCAGTACTTC. Its translation: CASGQETQYF.

The V gene is TRBV6-1, the J gene TRBJ1-1; unclear D gene. This CDR3 has 15 amino acids. Germline assignment: CDR1 MNHNS and CDR2 SASEGT. V was cut by 0 bases and J by 0 bases, with 8 bases left in between. Here the CDR3 DNA reads TGTGCCAGCAGTGAAGCGCGTGGGATGAACACTGAAGCTTTCTTT. Residues: CASSEARGMNTEAFF.

This clonotype was seen more than once but under ten times. V gene TRBV28 combines with J gene TRBJ1-2; the D is unclear. The CDR3 is 14 amino acids. Trimming took off 2 bases at V and 8 bases at J, with 15 bases between the two ends. Germline CDR1 MDHEN, CDR2 SYDVKM. CDR3 residues: CASSLAAGVGGYTF. CDR3 coding DNA: TGTGCCAGCAGTTTAGCCGCGGGTGTCGGAGGCTACACCTTC.